This TCR beta chain was recovered during a study of Tregs in tolerant kidney transplant recipients. Study outcomes and limitations: The most relevant donor-specific Treg TCRbeta repertoire apparently came from expansion with activated donor B cells. This study did not directly address biological reproducibility.

The CDR3 is 14 residues long. Germline values: CDR1 MRHNA, CDR2 SNTAGT. V lost 0 bases and J lost 4, with 10 bases in between. Generated by immunoSEQ multiplex PCR, the TCRdb table keeps only in-frame clones and is missing some. The sample consists of over 60,000 clones, roughly nine tenths of them appearing once. Concerning this clone: Its antigen remains unidentified.

The V gene is TRBV6-4, the J gene TRBJ2-7; D remains unclear. The source was CD4+ T cells from blood, collected before the transplant. This clonotype originated in a human donor who received a combined kidney and bone marrow transplant. The chain's CDR3 is CASSDSEQWYEQYF. The CDR3, as DNA: TGTGCCAGCAGTGACTCGGAACAGTGGTACGAGCAGTACTTC.